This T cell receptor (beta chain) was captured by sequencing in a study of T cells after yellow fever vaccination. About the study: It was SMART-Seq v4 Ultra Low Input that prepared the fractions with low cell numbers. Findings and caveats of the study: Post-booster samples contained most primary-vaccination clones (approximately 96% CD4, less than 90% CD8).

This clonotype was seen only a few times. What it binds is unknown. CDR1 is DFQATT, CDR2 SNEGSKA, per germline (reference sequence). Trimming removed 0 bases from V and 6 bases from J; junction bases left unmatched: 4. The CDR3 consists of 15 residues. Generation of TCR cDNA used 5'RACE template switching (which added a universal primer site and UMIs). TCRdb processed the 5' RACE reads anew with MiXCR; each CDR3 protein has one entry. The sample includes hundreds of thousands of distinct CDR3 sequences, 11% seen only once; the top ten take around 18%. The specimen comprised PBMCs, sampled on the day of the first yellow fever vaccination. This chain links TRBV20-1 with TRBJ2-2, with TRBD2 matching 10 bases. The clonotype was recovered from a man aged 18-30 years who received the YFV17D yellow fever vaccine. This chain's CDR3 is CSARDQRGGAGELFF. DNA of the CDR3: TGCAGTGCTAGAGATCAGCGGGGGGGCGCCGGGGAGCTGTTTTTT.